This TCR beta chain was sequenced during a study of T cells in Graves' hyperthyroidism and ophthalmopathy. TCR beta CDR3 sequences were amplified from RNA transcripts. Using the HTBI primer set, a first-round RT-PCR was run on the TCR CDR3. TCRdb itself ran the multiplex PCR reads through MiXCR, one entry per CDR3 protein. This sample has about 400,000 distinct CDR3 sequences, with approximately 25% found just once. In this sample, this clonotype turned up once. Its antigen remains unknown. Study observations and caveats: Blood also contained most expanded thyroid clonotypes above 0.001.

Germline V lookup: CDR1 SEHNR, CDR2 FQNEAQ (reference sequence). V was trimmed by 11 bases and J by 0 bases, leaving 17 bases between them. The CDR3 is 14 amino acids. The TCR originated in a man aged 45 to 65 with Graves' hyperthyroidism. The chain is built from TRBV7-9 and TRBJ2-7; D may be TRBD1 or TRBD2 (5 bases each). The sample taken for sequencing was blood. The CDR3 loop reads CASAGTGSSYEQYF. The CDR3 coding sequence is TGTGCCTCGGCCGGGACGGGGAGCTCCTACGAGCAGTACTTC.